A single sample is the source of the 22 T cell receptor beta chains below, sequenced in a study of T cells in Graves' hyperthyroidism and ophthalmopathy. Regions amplified from RNA transcripts were the TCR beta CDR3 regions. An initial round of RT-PCR targeting the TCR CDR3 relied on the HTBI primer set. TCRdb independently ran MiXCR on the multiplex PCR reads; one entry per CDR3 protein. The data show 500,000 to 550,000 distinct CDR3 sequences, with more than 20% seen just once and roughly 29% held by the top ten. Sample: blood. Receptors were obtained from a man aged 18-30 years with Graves' hyperthyroidism.

The chain combines TRBV7-9 with TRBJ2-5; D perhaps matches TRBD2 (5 bases). V shed 5 bases and J shed 5 bases, with 18 bases lying between them. Germline V gene lookup returns CDR1 SEHNR and CDR2 FQNEAQ (reference sequence). CDR3 length equals 15 residues. CDR3 residues: CASSRFKDWTETQYF. CDR3 nucleotide sequence: TGTGCCAGCAGCCGGTTCAAGGACTGGACTGAGACCCAGTACTTC.

This clonotype appeared many times. The V and J genes are TRBV6-2 or TRBV6-3 and TRBJ1-5; 7 bases are shared with TRBD1. Trimming took 4 bases from V and 3 from J; bases not matched to a gene: 9. This CDR3 contains 16 residues. The germline gives CDR1 MNHEY, CDR2 SVGEGT. The CDR3: CASSWTRGQINQPQHF. CDR3 nucleotide sequence: TGTGCCAGCAGTTGGACGAGGGGGCAAATCAATCAGCCCCAGCATTTT.

This clonotype was detected only a few times. At one end the junction does not follow the germline gene, possibly because of a read error. The chain uses TRBV10-3 and TRBJ2-5; D perhaps matches TRBD1 (5 bases). The germline CDR1 and CDR2 sequences are ENHRY and SYGVKD. This CDR3 is 15 amino acids long. CDR3 bases: TGTGCCATCAGTGGGCGAGGACAAGACCAAGAGACCAAGTACTTC. As protein: CAISGRGQDQETKYF.

This clonotype was observed many times. The chain links TRBV5-4 to TRBJ1-2; 7 bases line up with TRBD1. In germline, CDR1 is SGHNT, CDR2 YYREEE (reference sequence). Germline trimming cut 0 bases from V and 7 bases from J; bases unmatched to any gene: 3. This CDR3 is 13 amino acids long. CDR3 sequence: CASSLEGASGYTF. In DNA, the CDR3 is TGTGCCAGCAGCTTGGAGGGGGCGAGTGGCTACACCTTC.

This clonotype appeared many times. V and J are TRBV20-1 and TRBJ2-7; D possibly matches TRBD1 or TRBD2 (6 bases each). V lost 6 bases to trimming and J lost 6 bases, with 18 bases between them. The length of the CDR3 is 13 residues. The V gene's germline CDR1 is DFQATT and CDR2 SNEGSKA (reference sequence). The CDR3 nucleotides are TGCAGTGCCCTCATACCCAGGGGAGGCGAGCAGTACTTC. It translates to CSALIPRGGEQYF.

This clonotype was found many times. This chain joins TRBV2 and TRBJ1-1, with unresolved D. The CDR3 is 13 amino acids. Germline V gene sequence: CDR1 SNHLY, CDR2 FYNNEI. V was shortened by 9 bases and J by 7 bases, with 18 bases between the two germline ends. In DNA form, the CDR3 reads TGTGCCAGTTCGCGGGCAGAGGGTAGTGAAGCTTTCTTT. Amino acid sequence: CASSRAEGSEAFF. Based on the CDR3 plus reference TRBV2 and TRBJ1-1, the full variable domain is EPEVTQTPSHQVTQMGQEVILRCVPISNHLYFYWYRQILGQKVEFLVSFYNNEISEKSEIFDDQFSVERPDGSNFTLKIRSTKLEDSAMYFCASSRAEGSEAFFGQGTRLTVV.

As regards this clonotype: At one end the junction does not follow the germline gene, possibly because of a read error. The chain joins TRBV20-1 to TRBJ1-2; D remains unclear. Germline V lookup: CDR1 DFQATT, CDR2 SNEGSKA (reference sequence). The CDR3 has 9 amino acids. CDR3 DNA: TGCAGTGCCAGCTATGGCTACTCCTTC. Translated, it gives CSASYGYSF.

The gene calls are TRBV20-1 and TRBJ2-7; TRBD1 agrees at 12 bases. The V segment lost 4 bases and the J segment 6 bases; nucleotides outside the gene matches: 13. In germline, CDR1 is DFQATT, CDR2 SNEGSKA (reference sequence). This CDR3 has 16 residues. CDR3 loop: CSATQTTGTGGGEQYF. The CDR3 coding sequence is TGCAGTGCTACCCAGACAACCGGGACAGGGGGCGGCGAGCAGTACTTC.

In this sample, this clonotype turned up many times. This chain links TRBV13 with TRBJ1-1; the D is unclear. V lost 3 bases and J 5 bases, leaving 7 bases between the germline ends. The CDR3 covers 12 residues. CDR1 is PRHDT and CDR2 is FYEKMQ in the germline V gene (reference sequence). This CDR3 is CASSFSRTEAFF. Written as DNA, the CDR3 is TGTGCCAGCAGCTTTTCGCGGACTGAAGCTTTCTTT.

This clonotype was seen only a few times. V and J are TRBV28 and TRBJ2-5, with TRBD1 matching 8 bases. CDR1 is MDHEN, CDR2 SYDVKM, per germline. V lost 7 bases, J lost 5 bases, and 9 bases stayed unmatched. The CDR3 has 14 amino acids. This CDR3 reads CASTTQGDAETQYF. The DNA of the CDR3 is TGTGCCAGCACTACACAGGGGGACGCCGAGACCCAGTACTTC.

This clonotype was seen a handful of times. J is TRBJ1-1 and V is TRBV2, with 11 bases that match TRBD1. CDR1 is SNHLY and CDR2 is FYNNEI in the germline V gene. The CDR3 runs 16 residues. V dropped 2 bases and J dropped 5; count of bases not matched to a gene: 7. The CDR3 reads CASSEIGQGAGTEAFF. CDR3 nucleotide sequence: TGTGCCAGCAGTGAAATCGGACAGGGGGCAGGTACTGAAGCTTTCTTT.

This clonotype has ten or more counts. The rearrangement uses TRBV5-1 and TRBJ2-5; D gene unclear. CDR1 SGHRS and CDR2 YFSETQ come from the germline V gene. The CDR3 is 12 amino acids. Trimming removed 4 bases at V and 4 bases at J, with 8 bases between. The CDR3 nucleotides read TGCGCCAGCAGCGCCGGCCCAGAGACCCAGTACTTC. This codes for CASSAGPETQYF. Filled out from reference TRBV5-1 and TRBJ2-5, the complete variable domain reads KAGVTQTPRYLIKTRGQQVTLSCSPISGHRSVSWYQQTPGQGLQFLFEYFSETQRNKGNFPGRFSGRQFSNSRSEMNVSTLELGDSALYLCASSAGPETQYFGPGTRLLVL.

This clonotype has a handful of counts. The chain employs TRBV6-1 and TRBJ1-1; a possible D gene is TRBD1 (6 bases). The germline V and J ends were trimmed by 7 bases and 2 bases, with 14 bases remaining between them. Germline-derived CDR1 and CDR2 are MNHNS and SASEGT. This CDR3 comprises 14 residues. CDR3: CASIPTGSNTEAFF. The CDR3 nucleotides are TGTGCCAGCATTCCGACAGGATCTAACACTGAAGCTTTCTTT.

Ten or more counts support this clonotype. The genes are TRBV20-1 and TRBJ1-2, with D maybe TRBD1 (6 bases). The ends were cut back, 5 bases at V and 6 bases at J, with 16 bases in the middle. This CDR3 is built from 13 residues. Germline V lookup: CDR1 DFQATT, CDR2 SNEGSKA (reference sequence). CDR3 protein: CSAATGMGDGYTF. The CDR3 DNA reads TGCAGTGCTGCAACAGGGATGGGGGATGGCTACACCTTC.

In this sample, this clonotype turned up many times. The chain links TRBV11-2 to TRBJ2-7; the match to TRBD2 covers 10 bases. In germline, CDR1 is SGHAT, CDR2 FQNNGV. This CDR3 spans 16 amino acids. V lost 5 bases to trimming and J lost 2 bases; unmatched junction nucleotides: 9. CDR3 amino acids: CASSPPSGGDPYEQYF. CDR3 DNA: TGTGCCAGCAGCCCCCCCAGCGGGGGGGACCCCTACGAGCAGTACTTC.

The chain carries TRBV7-8 and TRBJ2-5, with no clear D. Germline lookup yields CDR1 SGHVS and CDR2 FQNEAQ. V lost 1 base and J lost 1, with 10 bases in between. The CDR3 is 15 residues long. CDR3 residues: CASSLVYNSQETQYF. Here the CDR3 DNA reads TGTGCCAGCAGCTTAGTGTATAACAGCCAAGAGACCCAGTACTTC.

This clonotype was observed a single time. J is TRBJ2-7 and V is TRBV12-3 or TRBV12-4, with TRBD1 as a possible D gene (6 bases). V was shortened by 1 base and J by 0 bases, with 10 bases between the two germline ends. The CDR3 has 15 amino acids. The CDR3 reads CASSLVRDNSYEQYF. The DNA of the CDR3 is TGTGCCAGCAGTTTAGTAAGGGACAACTCCTACGAGCAGTACTTC.

There are many counts of this clonotype. The chain employs TRBV27 and TRBJ1-5; D is unclear. Trimming took 3 bases from V and 5 from J, leaving 11 bases between them. The CDR3 loop spans 14 amino acids. Germline V lookup: CDR1 MNHEY, CDR2 SMNVEV (reference sequence). The CDR3: CASSFAGSDQPQHF. The CDR3 DNA is TGTGCCAGCAGTTTTGCGGGGAGCGATCAGCCCCAGCATTTT.

There are a few counts of this clonotype. The CDR3: CASSPRDNSYYNSPLHF. In DNA, the CDR3 is TGTGCCAGCAGTCCACGGGACAACTCCTACTATAATTCACCCCTCCACTTT. The rearrangement joins TRBV6-1 to TRBJ1-6, with D possibly being TRBD1 (6 bases). Germline V gene data show CDR1 as MNHNS and CDR2 as SASEGT. The length of the CDR3 is 17 residues. V was shortened by 5 bases and J by 3 bases, with 17 bases between the two germline ends.

This clonotype has ten or more counts. The CDR3 spells CASSLRGPNYGYTF. CDR3 DNA sequence: TGTGCCAGCAGCCTTCGGGGGCCTAACTATGGCTACACCTTC. This chain uses TRBV5-6 with TRBJ1-2; D is possibly TRBD1 (6 bases). The CDR3 extends over 14 amino acids. With 4 bases removed from V and 0 bases from J, the gap between germline ends came to 10 bases. Germline CDR1 and CDR2: SGHDT and YYEEEE.

This clonotype was counted ten times or more. The chain joins TRBV6-5 to TRBJ2-7; 8 nucleotides line up with TRBD2. Looked up from germline, CDR1 is MNHEY and CDR2 is SVGAGI. With 0 bases clipped from V and 6 bases from J, the junction kept 1 base outside the gene matches. The CDR3 runs 13 residues. The CDR3, as DNA: TGTGCCAGCAGTTACTCCGCGGGGGGCGAGCAGTACTTC. Translation: CASSYSAGGEQYF.

The J gene is TRBJ1-2, the V gene TRBV5-6, with D uncertain. V lost 1 base, J lost 1 base, and 11 bases lay in between. Germline CDR1 SGHDT, CDR2 YYEEEE. The CDR3 covers 15 residues. The CDR3 reads CASSLRPGVNYGYTF. The CDR3 DNA sequence: TGTGCCAGCAGCTTGAGGCCAGGAGTTAACTATGGCTACACCTTC.